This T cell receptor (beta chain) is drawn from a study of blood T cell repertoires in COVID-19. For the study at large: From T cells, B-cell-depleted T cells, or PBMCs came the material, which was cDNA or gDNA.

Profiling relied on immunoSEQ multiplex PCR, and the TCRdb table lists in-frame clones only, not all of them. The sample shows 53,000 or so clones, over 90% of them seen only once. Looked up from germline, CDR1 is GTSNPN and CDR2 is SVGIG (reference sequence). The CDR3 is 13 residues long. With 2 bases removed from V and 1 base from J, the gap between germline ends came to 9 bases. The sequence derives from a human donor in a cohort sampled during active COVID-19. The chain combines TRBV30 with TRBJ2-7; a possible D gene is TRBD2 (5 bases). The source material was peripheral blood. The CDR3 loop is CAWSHGNSYEQYV. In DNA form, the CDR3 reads TGTGCCTGGAGTCACGGGAATTCCTACGAGCAGTACGTC.